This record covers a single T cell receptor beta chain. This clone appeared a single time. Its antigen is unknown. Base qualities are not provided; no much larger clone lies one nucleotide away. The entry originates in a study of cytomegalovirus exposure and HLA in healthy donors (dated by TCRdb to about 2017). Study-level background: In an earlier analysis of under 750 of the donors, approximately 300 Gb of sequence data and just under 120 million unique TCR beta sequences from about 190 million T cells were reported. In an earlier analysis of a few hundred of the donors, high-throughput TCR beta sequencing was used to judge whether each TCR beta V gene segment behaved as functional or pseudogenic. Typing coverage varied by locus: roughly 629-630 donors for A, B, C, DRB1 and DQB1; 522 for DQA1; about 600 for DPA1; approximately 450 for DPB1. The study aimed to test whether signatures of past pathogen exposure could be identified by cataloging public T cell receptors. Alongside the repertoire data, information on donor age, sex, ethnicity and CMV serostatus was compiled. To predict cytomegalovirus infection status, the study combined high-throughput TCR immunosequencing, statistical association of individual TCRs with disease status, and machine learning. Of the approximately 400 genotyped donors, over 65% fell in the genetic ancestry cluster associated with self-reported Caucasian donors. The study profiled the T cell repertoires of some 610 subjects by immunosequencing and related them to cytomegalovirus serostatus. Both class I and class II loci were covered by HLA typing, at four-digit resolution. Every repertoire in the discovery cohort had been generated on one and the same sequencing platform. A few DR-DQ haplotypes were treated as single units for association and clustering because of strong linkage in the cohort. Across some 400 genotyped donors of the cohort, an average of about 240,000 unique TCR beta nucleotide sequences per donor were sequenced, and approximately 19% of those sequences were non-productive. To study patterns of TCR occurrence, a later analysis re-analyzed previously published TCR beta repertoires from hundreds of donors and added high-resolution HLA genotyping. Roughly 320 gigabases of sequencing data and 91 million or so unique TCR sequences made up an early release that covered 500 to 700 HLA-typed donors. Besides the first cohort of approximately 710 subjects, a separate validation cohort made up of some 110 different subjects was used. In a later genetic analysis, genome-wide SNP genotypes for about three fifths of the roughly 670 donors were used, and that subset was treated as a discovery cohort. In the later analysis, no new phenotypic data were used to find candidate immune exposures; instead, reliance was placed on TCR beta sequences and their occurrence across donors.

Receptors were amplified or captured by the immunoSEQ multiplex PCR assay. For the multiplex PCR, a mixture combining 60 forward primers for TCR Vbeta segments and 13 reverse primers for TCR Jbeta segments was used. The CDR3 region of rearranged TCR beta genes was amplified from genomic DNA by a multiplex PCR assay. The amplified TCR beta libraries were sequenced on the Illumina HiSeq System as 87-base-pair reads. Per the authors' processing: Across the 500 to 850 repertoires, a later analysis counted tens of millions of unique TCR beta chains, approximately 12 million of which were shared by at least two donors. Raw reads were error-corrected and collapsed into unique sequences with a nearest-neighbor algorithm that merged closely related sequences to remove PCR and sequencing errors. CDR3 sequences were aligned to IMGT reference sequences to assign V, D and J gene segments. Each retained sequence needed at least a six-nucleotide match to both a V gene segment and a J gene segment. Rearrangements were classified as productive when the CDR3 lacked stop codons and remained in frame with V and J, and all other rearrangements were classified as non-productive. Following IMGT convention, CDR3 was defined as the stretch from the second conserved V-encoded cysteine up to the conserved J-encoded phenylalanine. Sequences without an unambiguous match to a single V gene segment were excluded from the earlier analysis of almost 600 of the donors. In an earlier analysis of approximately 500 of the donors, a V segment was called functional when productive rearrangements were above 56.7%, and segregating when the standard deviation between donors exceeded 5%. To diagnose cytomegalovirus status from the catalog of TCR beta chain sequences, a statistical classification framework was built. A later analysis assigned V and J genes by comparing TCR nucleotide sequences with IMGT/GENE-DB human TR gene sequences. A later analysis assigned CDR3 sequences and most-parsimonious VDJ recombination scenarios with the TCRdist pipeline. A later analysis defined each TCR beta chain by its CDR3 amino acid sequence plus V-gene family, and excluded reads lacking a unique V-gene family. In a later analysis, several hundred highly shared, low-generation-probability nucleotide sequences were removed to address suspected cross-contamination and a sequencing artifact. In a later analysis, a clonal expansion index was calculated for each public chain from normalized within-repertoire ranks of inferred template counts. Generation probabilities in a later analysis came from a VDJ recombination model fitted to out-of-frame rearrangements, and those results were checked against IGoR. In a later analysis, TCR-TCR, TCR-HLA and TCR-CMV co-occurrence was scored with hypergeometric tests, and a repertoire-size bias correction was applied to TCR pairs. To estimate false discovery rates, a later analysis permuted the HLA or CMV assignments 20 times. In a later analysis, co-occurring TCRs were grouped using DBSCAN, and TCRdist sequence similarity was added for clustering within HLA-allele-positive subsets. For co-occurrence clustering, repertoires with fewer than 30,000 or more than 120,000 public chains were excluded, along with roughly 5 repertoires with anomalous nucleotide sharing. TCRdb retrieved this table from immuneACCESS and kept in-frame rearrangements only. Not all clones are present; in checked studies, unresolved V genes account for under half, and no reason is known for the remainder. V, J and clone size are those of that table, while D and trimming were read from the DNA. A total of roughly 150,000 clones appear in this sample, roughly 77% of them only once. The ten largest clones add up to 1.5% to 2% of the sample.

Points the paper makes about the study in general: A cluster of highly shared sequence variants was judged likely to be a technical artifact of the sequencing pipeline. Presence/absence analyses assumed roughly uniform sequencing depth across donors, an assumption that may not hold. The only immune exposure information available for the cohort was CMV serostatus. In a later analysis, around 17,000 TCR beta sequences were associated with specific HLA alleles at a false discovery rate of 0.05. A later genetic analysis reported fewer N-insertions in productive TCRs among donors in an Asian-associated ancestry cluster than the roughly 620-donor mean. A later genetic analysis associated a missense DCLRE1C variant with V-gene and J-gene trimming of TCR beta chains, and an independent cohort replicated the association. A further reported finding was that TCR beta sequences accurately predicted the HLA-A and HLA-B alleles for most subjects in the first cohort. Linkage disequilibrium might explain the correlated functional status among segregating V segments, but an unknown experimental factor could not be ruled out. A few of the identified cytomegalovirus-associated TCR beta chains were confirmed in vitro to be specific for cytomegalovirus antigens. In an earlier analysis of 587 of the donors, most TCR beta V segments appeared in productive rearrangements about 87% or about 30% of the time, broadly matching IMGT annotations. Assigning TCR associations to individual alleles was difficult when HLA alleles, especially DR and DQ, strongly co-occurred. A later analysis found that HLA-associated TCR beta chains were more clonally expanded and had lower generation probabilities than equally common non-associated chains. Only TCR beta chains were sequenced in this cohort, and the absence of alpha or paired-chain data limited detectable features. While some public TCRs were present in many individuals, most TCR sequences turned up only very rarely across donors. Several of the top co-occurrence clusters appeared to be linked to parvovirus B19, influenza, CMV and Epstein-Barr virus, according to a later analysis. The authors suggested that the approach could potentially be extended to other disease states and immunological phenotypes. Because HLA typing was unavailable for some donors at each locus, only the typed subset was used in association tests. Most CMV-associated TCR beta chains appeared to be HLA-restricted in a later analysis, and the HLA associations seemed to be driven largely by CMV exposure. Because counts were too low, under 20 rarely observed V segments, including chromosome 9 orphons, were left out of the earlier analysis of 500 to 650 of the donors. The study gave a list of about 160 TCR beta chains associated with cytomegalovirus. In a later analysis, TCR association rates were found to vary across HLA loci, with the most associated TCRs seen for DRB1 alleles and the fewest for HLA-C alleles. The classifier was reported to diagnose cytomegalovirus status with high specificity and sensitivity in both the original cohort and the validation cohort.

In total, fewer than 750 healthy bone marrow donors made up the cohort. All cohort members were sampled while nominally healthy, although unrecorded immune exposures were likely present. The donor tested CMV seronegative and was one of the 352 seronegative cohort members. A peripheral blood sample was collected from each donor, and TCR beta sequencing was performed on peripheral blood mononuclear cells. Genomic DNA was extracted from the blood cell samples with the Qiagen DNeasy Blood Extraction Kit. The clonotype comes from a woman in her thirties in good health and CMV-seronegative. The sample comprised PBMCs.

This receptor has the CDR3 CASSQTDRGIRQPQHF. The nucleotide sequence is TGCGCCAGCAGTCAGACCGACAGGGGGATACGGCAGCCCCAGCATTTT. The V and J segments used are TRBV4-1 and TRBJ1-5, with TRBD1 matching 9 junction bases. Ends trimmed: V by 6 bases, J by 7 bases; bases unmatched to a gene: 13. From the germline V gene, CDR1 is MGHRA and CDR2 is YSYEKL. Its CDR3 holds 16 amino acids, cysteine through phenylalanine. Only the CDR3 DNA stays, 48 bases, in frame from base 1.